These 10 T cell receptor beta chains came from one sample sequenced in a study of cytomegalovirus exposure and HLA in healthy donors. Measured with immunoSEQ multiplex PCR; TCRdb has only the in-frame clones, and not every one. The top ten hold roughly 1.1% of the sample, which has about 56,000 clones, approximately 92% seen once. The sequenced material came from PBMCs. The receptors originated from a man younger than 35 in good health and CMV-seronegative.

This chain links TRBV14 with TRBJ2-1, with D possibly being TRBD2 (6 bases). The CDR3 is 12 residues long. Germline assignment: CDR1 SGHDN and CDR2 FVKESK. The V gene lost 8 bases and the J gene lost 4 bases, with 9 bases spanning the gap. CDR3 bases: TGTGCCAGCGGGAGCGGGTACAATGAGCAGTTCTTC. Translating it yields CASGSGYNEQFF. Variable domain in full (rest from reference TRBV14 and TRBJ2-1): EAGVTQFPSHSVIEKGQTVTLRCDPISGHDNLYWYRRVMGKEIKFLLHFVKESKQDESGMPNNRFLAERTGGTYSTLKVQPAELEDSGVYFCASGSGYNEQFFGPGTRLTVL.

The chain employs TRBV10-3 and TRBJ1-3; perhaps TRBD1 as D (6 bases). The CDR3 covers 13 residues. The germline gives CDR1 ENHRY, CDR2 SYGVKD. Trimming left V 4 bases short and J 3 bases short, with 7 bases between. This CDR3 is CAISAGDGNTIYF. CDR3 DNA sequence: TGTGCCATCAGTGCAGGGGATGGAAACACCATATATTTT.

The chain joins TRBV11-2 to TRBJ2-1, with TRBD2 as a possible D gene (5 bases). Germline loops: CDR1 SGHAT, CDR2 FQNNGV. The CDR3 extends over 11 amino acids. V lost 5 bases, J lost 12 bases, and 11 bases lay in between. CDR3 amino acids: CASSIMEVQFF. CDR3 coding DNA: TGTGCCAGCAGCATCATGGAGGTGCAGTTCTTC.

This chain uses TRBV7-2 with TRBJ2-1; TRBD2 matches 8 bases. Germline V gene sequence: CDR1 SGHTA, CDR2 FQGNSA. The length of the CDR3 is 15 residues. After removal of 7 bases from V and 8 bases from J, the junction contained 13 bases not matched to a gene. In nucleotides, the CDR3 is TGTGCCAGCACCCGTAGCGGGGAGTGGGGCCATGAGCAGTTCTTC. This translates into CASTRSGEWGHEQFF. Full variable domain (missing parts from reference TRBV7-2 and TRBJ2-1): GAGVSQSPSNKVTEKGKDVELRCDPISGHTALYWYRQSLGQGLEFLIYFQGNSAPDKSGLPSDRFSAERTGGSVSTLTIQRTQQEDSAVYLCASTRSGEWGHEQFFGPGTRLTVL.

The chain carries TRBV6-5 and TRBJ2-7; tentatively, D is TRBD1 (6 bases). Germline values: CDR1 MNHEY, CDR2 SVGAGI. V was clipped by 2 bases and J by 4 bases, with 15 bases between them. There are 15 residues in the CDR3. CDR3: CASSYNPTGTYEQYF. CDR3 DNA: TGTGCCAGCAGTTACAATCCTACAGGGACGTACGAGCAGTACTTC.

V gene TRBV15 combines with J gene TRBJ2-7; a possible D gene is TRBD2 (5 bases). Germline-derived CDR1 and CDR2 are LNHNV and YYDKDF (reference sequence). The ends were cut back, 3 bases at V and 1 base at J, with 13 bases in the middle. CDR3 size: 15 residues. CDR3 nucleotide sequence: TGTGCCACCAGCAGTACGACGGGAAAATCCTACGAGCAGTACTTC. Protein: CATSSTTGKSYEQYF.

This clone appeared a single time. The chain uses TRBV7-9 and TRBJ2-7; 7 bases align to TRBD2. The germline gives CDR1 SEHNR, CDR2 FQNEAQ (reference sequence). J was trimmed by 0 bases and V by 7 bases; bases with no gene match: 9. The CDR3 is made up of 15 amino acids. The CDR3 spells CASTAGGGNSYEQYF. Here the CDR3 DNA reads TGTGCCAGCACCGCTGGGGGGGGGAACTCCTACGAGCAGTACTTC. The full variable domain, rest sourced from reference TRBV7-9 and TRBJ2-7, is DTGVSQNPRHKITKRGQNVTFRCDPISEHNRLYWYRQTLGQGPEFLTYFQNEAQLEKSRLLSDRFSAERPKGSFSTLEIQRTEQGDSAMYLCASTAGGGNSYEQYFGPGTRLTVT.

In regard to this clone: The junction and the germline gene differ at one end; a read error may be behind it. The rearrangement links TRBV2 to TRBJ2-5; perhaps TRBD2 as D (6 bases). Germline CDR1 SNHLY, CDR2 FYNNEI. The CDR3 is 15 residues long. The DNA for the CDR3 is TGTGCCGGCAGTGTCGTAGCGGAGAGGAGGGAGACCCAGTACTTC. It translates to CAGSVVAERRETQYF.

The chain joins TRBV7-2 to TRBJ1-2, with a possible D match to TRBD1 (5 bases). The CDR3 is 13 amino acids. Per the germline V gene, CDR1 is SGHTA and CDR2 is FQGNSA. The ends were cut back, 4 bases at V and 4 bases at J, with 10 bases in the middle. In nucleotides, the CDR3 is TGTGCCAGCAGCTATAGAGACAGCTATGGCTACACCTTC. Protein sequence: CASSYRDSYGYTF.

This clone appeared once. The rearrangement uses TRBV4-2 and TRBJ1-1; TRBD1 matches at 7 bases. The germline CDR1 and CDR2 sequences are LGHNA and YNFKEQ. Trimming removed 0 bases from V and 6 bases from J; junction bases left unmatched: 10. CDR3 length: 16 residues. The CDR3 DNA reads TGTGCCAGCAGCCAAGATCTCGGAGGGGGCGTCTCTGAAGCTTTCTTT. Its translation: CASSQDLGGGVSEAFF.